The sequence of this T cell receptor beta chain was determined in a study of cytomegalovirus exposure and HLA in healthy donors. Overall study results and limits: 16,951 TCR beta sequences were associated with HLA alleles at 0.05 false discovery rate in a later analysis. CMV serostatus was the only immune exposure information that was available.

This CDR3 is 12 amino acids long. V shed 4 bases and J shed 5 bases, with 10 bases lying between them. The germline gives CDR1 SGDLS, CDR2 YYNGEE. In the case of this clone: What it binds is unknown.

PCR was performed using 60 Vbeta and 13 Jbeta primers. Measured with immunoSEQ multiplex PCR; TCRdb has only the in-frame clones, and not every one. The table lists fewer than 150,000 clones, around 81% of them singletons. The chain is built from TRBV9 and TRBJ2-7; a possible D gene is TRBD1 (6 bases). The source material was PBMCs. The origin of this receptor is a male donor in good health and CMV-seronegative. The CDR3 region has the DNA TGTGCCAGCAGCCCACAGGGCCACGAGCAGTACTTC. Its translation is CASSPQGHEQYF.